This TCR beta chain was recorded in a study of blood T cell repertoires in COVID-19. Study as a whole: The United States, Italy and Spain supplied acute and convalescent COVID-19 samples. PBMCs, B-cell-depleted T cells, or T cells provided the cDNA or gDNA that made up the material.

The CDR3 contains 14 residues. Germline trimming cut 2 bases from V and 6 bases from J; bases unmatched to any gene: 7. CDR1 is MNHNY, CDR2 SVGAGI, per germline (reference sequence). The data were produced by immunoSEQ multiplex PCR, yet TCRdb's version contains in-frame clones alone and is incomplete. This repertoire shows hundreds of thousands of clones, approximately 81% found once; its top ten account for less than 20%. This chain joins TRBV6-6 and TRBJ2-7, with 7 bases fitting TRBD1. What was sequenced was peripheral blood. The TCR sequence derives from a woman older than 75 with active or convalescent COVID-19. CDR3 in amino acids: CASSYGQVLSEQYF. Written as DNA, the CDR3 is TGTGCCAGCAGTTACGGACAGGTCCTTAGCGAGCAGTACTTC.